This TCR beta chain appears in the sequencing data of a study of cytomegalovirus exposure and HLA in healthy donors. Study-level results: More clonal expansion characterized HLA-associated TCR beta chains than equally common others in a later analysis.

PCR primers comprised 60 Vbeta and 13 Jbeta primers. The protocol was immunoSEQ multiplex PCR, while the TCRdb copy is restricted to in-frame clones and leaves out a portion. The sample records 110,000 to 150,000 clones, about 70% being singletons. About this clone itself: The target antigen is unknown.

The CDR3 runs 13 residues. Per germline, CDR1 SGHTA and CDR2 FQGTGA. Trimming removed 2 bases from V and 8 bases from J, with 12 bases in between. Sequenced material: PBMCs. The rearrangement joins TRBV7-3 to TRBJ1-2; unclear D gene. The clonotype comes from a woman aged 55-75 years in good health and CMV-seropositive. This CDR3 is CASSLSGRRGYTF. The CDR3 DNA is TGTGCCAGCAGCTTATCGGGTCGCCGCGGCTACACCTTC. The full variable domain, with the rest looked up from reference TRBV7-3 and TRBJ1-2, is GAGVSQTPSNKVTEKGKYVELRCDPISGHTALYWYRQSLGQGPEFLIYFQGTGAADDSGLPNDRFFAVRPEGSVSTLKIQRTERGDSAVYLCASSLSGRRGYTFGSGTRLTVV.